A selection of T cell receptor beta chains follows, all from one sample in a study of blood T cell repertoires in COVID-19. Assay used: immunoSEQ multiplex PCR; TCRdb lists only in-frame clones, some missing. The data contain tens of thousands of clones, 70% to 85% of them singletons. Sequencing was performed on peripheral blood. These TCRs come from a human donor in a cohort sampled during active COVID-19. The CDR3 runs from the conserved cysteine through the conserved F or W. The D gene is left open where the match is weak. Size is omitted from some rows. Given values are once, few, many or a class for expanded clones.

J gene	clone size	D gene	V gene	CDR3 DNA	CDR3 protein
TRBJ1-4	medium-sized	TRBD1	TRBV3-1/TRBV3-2	TGTGCCAGCAGCCACGGGAATGGCGGGCTCCGGGACAGGGGTGAAAAACTGTTTTTT	CASSHGNGGLRDRGEKLFF
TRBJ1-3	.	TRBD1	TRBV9	TGTGCCAGCAGCGGATCGACAGGGGGTTTTGGAAACACCATATATTTT	CASSGSTGGFGNTIYF
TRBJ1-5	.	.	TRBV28	TGTGCCAGCAGAACCGTTGGACTGTCGCAGCCCCAGCATTTT	CASRTVGLSQPQHF
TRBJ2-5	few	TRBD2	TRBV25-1	TGTGCCAGCAGTCCCCAGGGACTAGCGGGGACCCAGTACTTC	CASSPQGLAGTQYF
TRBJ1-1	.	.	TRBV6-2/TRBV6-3	TGTGCCAGCAGTTACACGGGGTCTCCAGTCACTGAAGCTTTCTTT	CASSYTGSPVTEAFF
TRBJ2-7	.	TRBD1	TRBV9	TGTGCCAGCAGCGTCCGGGACAGGGTCTACGAGCAGTACTTC	CASSVRDRVYEQYF
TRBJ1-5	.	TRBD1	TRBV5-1	TGCGCCAGCAGCCTTGAGGGGACAGGGGTTCCTCAGCCCCAGCATTTT	CASSLEGTGVPQPQHF
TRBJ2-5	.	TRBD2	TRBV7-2	TGTGCCAGCAGCCCCCGCGATAGCGGGAGCACCCAGTACTTC	CASSPRDSGSTQYF
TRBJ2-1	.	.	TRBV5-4	TGTGCCAGCAGCTTCTCCGCACTTGACAATGAGCAGTTCTTC	CASSFSALDNEQFF
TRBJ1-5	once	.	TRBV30	TGTGCCTCCGGCCGGGGAAATCAGCCCCAGCATTTT	CASGRGNQPQHF